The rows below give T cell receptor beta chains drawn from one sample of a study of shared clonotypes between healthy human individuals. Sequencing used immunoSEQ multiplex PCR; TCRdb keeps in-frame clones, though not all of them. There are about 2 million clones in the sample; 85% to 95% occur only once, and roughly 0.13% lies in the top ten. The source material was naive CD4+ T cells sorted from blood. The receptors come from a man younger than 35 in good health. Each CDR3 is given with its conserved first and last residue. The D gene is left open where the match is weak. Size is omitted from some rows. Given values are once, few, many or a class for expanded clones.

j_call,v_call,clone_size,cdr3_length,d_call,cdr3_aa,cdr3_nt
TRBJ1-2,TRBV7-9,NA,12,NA,CASSLVSHGYTF,TGTGCCAGCAGCCTAGTCTCCCATGGCTACACCTTC
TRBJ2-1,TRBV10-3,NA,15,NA,CAISPSSGSYNEQFF,TGTGCCATCAGTCCCTCGAGCGGCTCCTACAATGAGCAGTTCTTC
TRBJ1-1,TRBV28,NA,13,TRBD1,CASSLVGTVLSFF,TGTGCCAGCAGTTTAGTGGGGACAGTTTTATCTTTCTTT
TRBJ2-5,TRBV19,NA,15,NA,CASTPQGVPQETQYF,TGTGCCAGTACCCCGCAGGGAGTGCCCCAAGAGACCCAGTACTTC
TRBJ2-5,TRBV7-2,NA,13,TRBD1,CASSLTGKETQYF,TGTGCCAGCAGCTTGACAGGGAAGGAGACCCAGTACTTC
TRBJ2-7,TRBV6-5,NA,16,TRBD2,CASSYSTSGRAYEQYF,TGTGCCAGCAGTTACTCAACTAGCGGGCGTGCCTACGAGCAGTACTTC
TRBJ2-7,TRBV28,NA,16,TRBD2,CASRSSGGVEEYEQYF,TGTGCCAGCAGAAGTAGCGGGGGAGTCGAAGAATACGAGCAGTACTTC
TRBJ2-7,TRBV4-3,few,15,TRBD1,CASSQDGTGTYEQYF,TGCGCCAGCAGCCAAGATGGGACAGGGACCTACGAGCAGTACTTC
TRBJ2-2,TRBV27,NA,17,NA,CASSRSPQGPSTGELFF,TGTGCCAGCAGTAGGTCTCCTCAGGGACCTAGCACCGGGGAGCTGTTTTTT
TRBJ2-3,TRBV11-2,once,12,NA,CASSLAGDTQYF,TGTGCCAGCAGCTTAGCGGGAGATACGCAGTATTTT
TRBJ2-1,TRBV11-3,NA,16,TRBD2,CASSLVGLAGVSEQFF,TGTGCCAGCAGCTTAGTGGGACTAGCGGGAGTAAGTGAGCAGTTCTTC
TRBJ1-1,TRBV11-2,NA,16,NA,CASSWGIGRGNTEAFF,TGTGCCAGCAGCTGGGGTATCGGGAGAGGGAACACTGAAGCTTTCTTT
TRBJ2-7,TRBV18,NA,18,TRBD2,CASSPRLITGLAGGEQYF,TGTGCCAGCTCACCCCGTCTGATAACTGGACTAGCGGGAGGCGAGCAGTACTTC
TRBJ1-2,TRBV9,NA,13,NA,CASSVEGPYGYTF,TGTGCCAGCAGCGTAGAAGGACCCTATGGCTACACCTTC
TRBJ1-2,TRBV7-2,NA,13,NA,CASSRDLEYGYTF,TGTGCCAGCAGCCGGGACCTTGAGTATGGCTACACCTTC
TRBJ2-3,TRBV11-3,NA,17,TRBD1,CASSKGTGLTSTDTQYF,TGTGCCAGCAGCAAGGGGACAGGACTAACTAGCACAGATACGCAGTATTTT
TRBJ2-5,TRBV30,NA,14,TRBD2,CAWETSQTSGTQYF,TGTGCCTGGGAGACTAGCCAGACGTCCGGGACCCAGTACTTC
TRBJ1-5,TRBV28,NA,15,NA,CASTSQQGNNQPQHF,TGTGCCAGCACCTCCCAACAGGGAAACAATCAGCCCCAGCATTTT
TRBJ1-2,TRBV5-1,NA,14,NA,CASSSLGADYGYTF,TGCGCCAGCAGCTCCCTTGGGGCAGACTATGGCTACACCTTC
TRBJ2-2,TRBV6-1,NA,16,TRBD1,CASSVGTGVNTGELFF,TGTGCCAGCAGTGTCGGGACAGGAGTTAACACCGGGGAGCTGTTTTTT
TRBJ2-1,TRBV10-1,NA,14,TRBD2,CARSAAGSHNEQFF,TGCGCCCGCAGTGCAGCGGGGAGTCACAATGAGCAGTTCTTC
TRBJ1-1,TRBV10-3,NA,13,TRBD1,CAPWDRMNTEAFF,TGTGCCCCATGGGACAGGATGAACACTGAAGCTTTCTTT
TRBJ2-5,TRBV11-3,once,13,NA,CASSLSSAETQYF,TGTGCCAGCAGCTTGTCTAGCGCGGAGACCCAGTACTTC
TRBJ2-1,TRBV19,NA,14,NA,CASSIAAGVNEQFF,TGTGCCAGTAGTATAGCGGCAGGGGTCAATGAGCAGTTCTTC
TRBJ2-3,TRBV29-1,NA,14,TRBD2,CSARATGRVDTQYF,TGCAGCGCTCGGGCTACCGGGAGGGTAGATACGCAGTATTTT